This passage covers 20 T cell receptor beta chains from one sample sequenced in a study of blood T cell repertoires in COVID-19. Sequenced by immunoSEQ multiplex PCR; TCRdb stores in-frame clones only, minus some. In the table there are about 300,000 clones, 88% of which are singletons. The source material was peripheral blood. Source of these receptors: a woman in her twenties or thirties who had recovered from COVID-19.

The chain combines TRBV2 with TRBJ1-1, with D unclear. Germline-derived CDR1 and CDR2 are SNHLY and FYNNEI. The CDR3 extends over 14 amino acids. The V gene lost 3 bases and the J gene lost 5 bases, with 13 bases spanning the gap. The CDR3 coding sequence is TGTGCCAGCAGTGAGGATGGTGAGCGGACTGAAGCTTTCTTT. Protein: CASSEDGERTEAFF.

The chain employs TRBV5-6 and TRBJ1-2; D is ambiguous. The V end was cut by 5 bases, the J end by 0 bases, with 14 bases between. The germline CDR1 and CDR2 sequences are SGHDT and YYEEEE. CDR3 length: 15 residues. The CDR3 loop is CASRTPSQANYGYTF. DNA of the CDR3: TGTGCCAGCAGAACTCCATCGCAAGCTAACTATGGCTACACCTTC.

The CDR3 reads CASSRPGGLPQYF. The CDR3 region has the DNA TGTGCCAGCAGCCGCCCCGGAGGTTTACCGCAGTATTTT. The gene calls are TRBV12-3 or TRBV12-4 and TRBJ2-3, with a weak D call TRBD2 (5 bases). The CDR3 runs to 13 residues. V was cut by 6 bases and J by 10 bases, with 17 bases left in between.

This chain uses TRBV18 with TRBJ2-7; TRBD1 aligns across 7 bases. Losses at the gene ends were 0 bases for V and 6 bases for J; bases not matched to a gene: 11. In germline, CDR1 is KGHSH, CDR2 LQKENI. This CDR3 spans 16 amino acids. CDR3 protein: CASSPPGTVEMVEQYF. CDR3 nucleotides: TGTGCCAGCTCACCACCGGGGACAGTGGAAATGGTCGAGCAGTACTTC.

This clone came up a few times. The V gene is TRBV28, the J gene TRBJ1-5; D remains ambiguous. Germline assignment: CDR1 MDHEN and CDR2 SYDVKM. The ends were cut back, 4 bases at V and 4 bases at J, with 5 bases in the middle. The CDR3 is 12 amino acids. For the CDR3, the DNA is TGTGCCAGCAGTTACCTAAATCAGCCCCAGCATTTT. Residues: CASSYLNQPQHF.

J is TRBJ2-5 and V is TRBV5-1; TRBD1 agrees at 9 bases. The junction had 12 bases not matched to a gene; V was cut back by 4 bases and J by 5 bases. Germline V gene data show CDR1 as SGHRS and CDR2 as YFSETQ. The length of the CDR3 is 16 residues. The CDR3 protein is CASSAYGTGSRETQYF. The DNA of the CDR3 is TGCGCCAGCAGCGCTTATGGGACAGGGAGTCGGGAGACCCAGTACTTC.

V is TRBV5-1 and J is TRBJ2-1; 7 bases agree with TRBD1. Germline V gives CDR1 SGHRS, CDR2 YFSETQ. This CDR3 has 15 residues. The V gene end was trimmed by 2 bases and the J gene end by 3 bases; junction bases not matched to a gene: 5. The CDR3 here is CASSFPTGNYNEQFF. CDR3 DNA sequence: TGCGCCAGCAGCTTTCCGACAGGGAACTACAATGAGCAGTTCTTC.

This sequence joins TRBV6-6 and TRBJ2-7, with D tentatively TRBD1 (5 bases). V was clipped by 8 bases and J by 5 bases, with 16 bases between them. Germline V gives CDR1 MNHNY, CDR2 SVGAGI (reference sequence). This CDR3 spans 13 amino acids. CDR3 nucleotides: TGTGCCAGCGGATTCCAGGGTCTCAACGAGCAGTACTTC. Encoded protein: CASGFQGLNEQYF.

The rearrangement uses TRBV27 and TRBJ2-7, with D possibly TRBD1 on 6 matching bases. CDR1 is MNHEY and CDR2 is SMNVEV in the germline V gene (reference sequence). This CDR3 contains 13 residues. The germline V and J ends were trimmed by 8 bases and 3 bases, with 14 bases remaining between them. CDR3 amino acids: CASASLGGYEQYF. CDR3 sequence (DNA): TGTGCCAGCGCGTCATTAGGGGGCTACGAGCAGTACTTC.

This chain uses TRBV19 with TRBJ1-1, with D unresolved. The V end lost 7 bases, the J end lost 3 bases, and 21 bases lay between the germline ends. CDR3 size: 16 residues. Germline V lookup: CDR1 LNHDA, CDR2 SQIVND (reference sequence). CDR3 in amino acids: CASIPLYAGSHTEAFF. The CDR3 bases are TGTGCCAGTATCCCCCTGTACGCCGGTAGTCACACTGAAGCTTTCTTT.

In DNA, the CDR3 is TGTGCCAGCAGCCGATTGACAGGGGAATTAGCTAACTATGGCTACACCTTC. Its protein is CASSRLTGELANYGYTF. This chain joins TRBV16 and TRBJ1-2; 8 positions agree with TRBD1. There are 17 residues in the CDR3. In germline, CDR1 is KGHSY, CDR2 FQNENV. V was clipped by 4 bases and J by 0 bases; unmatched bases: 10.

The V gene is TRBV28, the J gene TRBJ2-2, with D maybe TRBD2 (5 bases). CDR3 length: 14 amino acids. The germline V gene encodes CDR1 MDHEN and CDR2 SYDVKM. V lost 1 base, J lost 5 bases, and 8 bases lay in between. CDR3 DNA: TGTGCCAGCAGTTTATCCGGGGAAACCGGGGAGCTGTTTTTT. Amino acids: CASSLSGETGELFF.

This clone turned up a few times. V usage is TRBV5-4 and J usage is TRBJ2-5, with D possibly matching TRBD1 (5 bases). V was trimmed by 4 bases and J by 1 base, leaving 14 bases between them. The CDR3 loop spans 15 amino acids. Per germline, CDR1 SGHNT and CDR2 YYREEE (reference sequence). This CDR3 is CASSDPARAQETQYF. Written as DNA, the CDR3 is TGTGCCAGCAGCGACCCGGCCAGGGCCCAAGAGACCCAGTACTTC. The entire variable domain, with the rest obtained from reference TRBV5-4 and TRBJ2-5, is as follows: ETGVTQSPTHLIKTRGQQVTLRCSSQSGHNTVSWYQQALGQGPQFIFQYYREEENGRGNFPPRFSGLQFPNYSSELNVNALELDDSALYLCASSDPARAQETQYFGPGTRLLVL.

The CDR3: CASSPDRTSGYTGELFF. CDR3 DNA: TGTGCCAGCAGCCCGGACCGGACTAGCGGGTACACCGGGGAGCTGTTTTTT. J is TRBJ2-2 and V is TRBV7-3; 11 positions agree with TRBD2. The junction had 8 bases not matched to a gene; V was cut back by 5 bases and J by 3 bases. CDR3 length: 17 amino acids. Germline V gene sequence: CDR1 SGHTA, CDR2 FQGTGA.

The chain uses TRBV7-7 and TRBJ2-3; 7 bases agree with TRBD2. Germline V gene lookup returns CDR1 SSHAT and CDR2 FNYEAQ (reference sequence). V trimming: 1 base; J trimming: 8 bases; junction bases outside the gene matches: 6. The CDR3 runs to 14 residues. In nucleotides, the CDR3 is TGTGCCAGCAGCTTAGGACGGGGGAGGGGTACGCAGTATTTT. Translated, it gives CASSLGRGRGTQYF.

The rearrangement joins TRBV18 to TRBJ2-7; 8 nucleotides match TRBD1. Germline CDR1 reads KGHSH; CDR2 reads LQKENI. The J segment lost 5 bases and the V segment lost 3 bases, leaving 6 bases of the junction unmatched. The CDR3 contains 14 residues. Written as DNA, the CDR3 is TGTGCCAGCTCACCGAGGACAGGGCCAAACGAGCAGTACTTC. Protein: CASSPRTGPNEQYF.

This sequence joins TRBV19 and TRBJ1-3, with D unclear. The germline V gene has CDR1 LNHDA and CDR2 SQIVND (reference sequence). V was pared by 3 bases and J by 3 bases, with 3 bases between. The CDR3 has 12 amino acids. The CDR3 reads CASSIRGNTIYF. The CDR3 DNA reads TGTGCCAGTAGTATTCGTGGAAACACCATATATTTT. Filled out from reference TRBV19 and TRBJ1-3, the complete variable domain reads DGGITQSPKYLFRKEGQNVTLSCEQNLNHDAMYWYRQDPGQGLRLIYYSQIVNDFQKGDIAEGYSVSREKKESFPLTVTSAQKNPTAFYLCASSIRGNTIYFGEGSWLTVV.

The chain is built from TRBV19 and TRBJ2-5; TRBD2 is a possible D gene (7 bases). CDR3 length: 17 amino acids. Germline V gene sequence: CDR1 LNHDA, CDR2 SQIVND (reference sequence). V was shortened by 1 base and J by 5 bases, with 20 bases between the two germline ends. The CDR3 DNA follows: TGTGCCAGTAGTATAGCGCAAGGGGGGGCGCTTGGTGAGACCCAGTACTTC. Translation: CASSIAQGGALGETQYF.

The count of this clone is one. The chain combines TRBV10-3 with TRBJ2-7; D is unclear. The length of the CDR3 is 13 residues. Germline CDR1 and CDR2: ENHRY and SYGVKD. Trimming removed 4 bases from V and 0 bases from J, with 7 bases in between. The DNA for the CDR3 is TGTGCCATCAGTGCATCCAGCTCCTACGAGCAGTACTTC. This translates into CAISASSSYEQYF.

This clone was counted a few times. This CDR3 is CASSFGGSDAQPQHF. As DNA, the CDR3 is TGTGCCAGCAGTTTCGGGGGGAGCGACGCGCAGCCCCAGCATTTT. This chain uses TRBV28 with TRBJ1-5, with TRBD1 as a possible D gene (5 bases). This CDR3 spans 15 amino acids. CDR1 is MDHEN, CDR2 SYDVKM, per germline. V dropped 3 bases and J dropped 7 bases, with 16 bases sitting between them.